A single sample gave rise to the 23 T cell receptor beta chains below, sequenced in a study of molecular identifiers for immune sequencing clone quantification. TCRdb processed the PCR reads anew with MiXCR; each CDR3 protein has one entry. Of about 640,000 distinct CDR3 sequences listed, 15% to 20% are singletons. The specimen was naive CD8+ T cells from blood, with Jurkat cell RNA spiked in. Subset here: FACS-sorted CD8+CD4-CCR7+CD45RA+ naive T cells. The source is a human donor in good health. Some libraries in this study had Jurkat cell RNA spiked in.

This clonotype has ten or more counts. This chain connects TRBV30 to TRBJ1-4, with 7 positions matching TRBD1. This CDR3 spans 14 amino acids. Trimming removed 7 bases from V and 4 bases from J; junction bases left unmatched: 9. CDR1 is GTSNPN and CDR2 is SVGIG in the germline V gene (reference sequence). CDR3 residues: CALSGGGHNEKLFF. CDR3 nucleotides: TGTGCCTTGTCAGGAGGGGGCCATAATGAAAAACTGTTTTTT.

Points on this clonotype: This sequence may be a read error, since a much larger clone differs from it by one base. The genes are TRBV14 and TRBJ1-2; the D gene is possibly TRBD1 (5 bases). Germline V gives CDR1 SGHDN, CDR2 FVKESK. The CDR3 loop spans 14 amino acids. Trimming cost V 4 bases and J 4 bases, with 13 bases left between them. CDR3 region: CASSRGGRPYGYTF. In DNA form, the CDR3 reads TGTGCCAGCAGCCGCGGGGGACGGCCCTATGGCTACACCTTC.

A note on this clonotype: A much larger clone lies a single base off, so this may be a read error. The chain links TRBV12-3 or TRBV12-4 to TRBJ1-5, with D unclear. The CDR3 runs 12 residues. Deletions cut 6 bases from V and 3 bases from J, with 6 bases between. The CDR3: CASRQDNQPQHF. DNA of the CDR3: TGTGCCAGCAGGCAAGACAATCAGCCCCAGCATTTT.

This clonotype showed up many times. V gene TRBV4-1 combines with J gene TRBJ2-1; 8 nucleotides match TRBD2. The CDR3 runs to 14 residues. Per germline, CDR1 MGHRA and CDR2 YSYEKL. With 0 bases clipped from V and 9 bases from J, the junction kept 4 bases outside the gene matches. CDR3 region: CASSQDRGGGEQFF. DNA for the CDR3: TGCGCCAGCAGCCAAGATCGGGGGGGCGGTGAGCAGTTCTTC.

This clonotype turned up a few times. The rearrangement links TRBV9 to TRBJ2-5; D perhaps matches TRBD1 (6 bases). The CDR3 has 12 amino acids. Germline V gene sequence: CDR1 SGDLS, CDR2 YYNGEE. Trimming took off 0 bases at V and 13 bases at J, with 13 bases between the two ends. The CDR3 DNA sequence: TGTGCCAGCAGCGTAGGACAGGAAAAGCCGTACTTC. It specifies CASSVGQEKPYF.

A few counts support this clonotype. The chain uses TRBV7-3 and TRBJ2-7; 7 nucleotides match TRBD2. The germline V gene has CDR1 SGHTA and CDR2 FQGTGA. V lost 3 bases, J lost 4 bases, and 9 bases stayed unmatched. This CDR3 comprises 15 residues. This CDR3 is CASSLEGAGLYEQYF. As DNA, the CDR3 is TGTGCCAGCAGCTTGGAGGGAGCGGGATTGTACGAGCAGTACTTC. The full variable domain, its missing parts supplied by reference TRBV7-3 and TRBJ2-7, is GAGVSQTPSNKVTEKGKYVELRCDPISGHTALYWYRQSLGQGPEFLIYFQGTGAADDSGLPNDRFFAVRPEGSVSTLKIQRTERGDSAVYLCASSLEGAGLYEQYFGPGTRLTVT.

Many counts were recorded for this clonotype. The CDR3 reads CASSYSGTAVPLAKNIQYF. The CDR3, as DNA: TGTGCCAGCAGTTACTCCGGGACAGCCGTCCCTCTAGCCAAAAACATTCAGTACTTC. The chain links TRBV6-2 or TRBV6-3 to TRBJ2-4, with 7 bases identical to TRBD1. J gave up 0 bases and V 0 bases, and 11 bases lay outside the gene matches. The CDR3 totals 19 residues. Looked up from germline, CDR1 is MNHEY and CDR2 is SVGEGT.

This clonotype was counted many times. CDR3 in DNA: TGCGCCAGCAGCCAAGATTCGGAGATCCGTGGGGCCAACGTCCTGACTTTC. This codes for CASSQDSEIRGANVLTF. The chain uses TRBV4-3 and TRBJ2-6, with D hard to call. The CDR3 contains 17 residues. Trimming shortened V by 0 bases and J by 3 bases, and 12 bases separated the two germline ends. Germline V gene lookup returns CDR1 LGHNA and CDR2 YSLEER.

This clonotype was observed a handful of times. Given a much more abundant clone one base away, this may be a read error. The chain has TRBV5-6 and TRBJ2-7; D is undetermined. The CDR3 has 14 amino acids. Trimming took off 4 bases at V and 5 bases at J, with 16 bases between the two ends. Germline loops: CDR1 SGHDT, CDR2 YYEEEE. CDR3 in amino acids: CASSLERPVDEQYF. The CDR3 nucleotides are TGTGCCAGCAGCCTAGAGAGGCCAGTAGACGAGCAGTACTTC.

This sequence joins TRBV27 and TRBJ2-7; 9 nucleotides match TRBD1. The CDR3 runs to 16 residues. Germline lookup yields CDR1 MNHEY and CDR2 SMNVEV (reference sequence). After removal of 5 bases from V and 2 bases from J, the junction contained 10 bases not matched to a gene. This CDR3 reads CASSSTGQGVTYEQYF. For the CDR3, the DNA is TGTGCCAGCAGTAGCACGGGACAGGGCGTCACCTACGAGCAGTACTTC.

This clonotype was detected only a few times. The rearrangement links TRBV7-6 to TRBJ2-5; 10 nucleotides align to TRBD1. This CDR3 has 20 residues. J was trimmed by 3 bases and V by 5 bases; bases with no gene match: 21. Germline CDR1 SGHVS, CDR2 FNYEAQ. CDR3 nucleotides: TGTGCCAGCAGCCCAAGTCCGCCGCGACAGGGGGCATTCGTCGAAGAGACCCAGTACTTC. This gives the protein CASSPSPPRQGAFVEETQYF.

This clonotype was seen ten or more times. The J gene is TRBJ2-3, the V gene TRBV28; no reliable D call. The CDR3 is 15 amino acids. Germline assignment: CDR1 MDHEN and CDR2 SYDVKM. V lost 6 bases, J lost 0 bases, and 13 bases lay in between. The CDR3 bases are TGTGCCAGCAGGAAGGACGGCTCAAGCACAGATACGCAGTATTTT. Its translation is CASRKDGSSTDTQYF.

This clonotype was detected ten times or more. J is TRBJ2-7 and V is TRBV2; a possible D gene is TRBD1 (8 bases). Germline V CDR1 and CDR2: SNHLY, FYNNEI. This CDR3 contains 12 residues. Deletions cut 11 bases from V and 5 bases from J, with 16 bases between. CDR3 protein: CARGDRSNEQYF. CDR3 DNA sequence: TGTGCCCGGGGGGACAGGAGTAACGAGCAGTACTTC.

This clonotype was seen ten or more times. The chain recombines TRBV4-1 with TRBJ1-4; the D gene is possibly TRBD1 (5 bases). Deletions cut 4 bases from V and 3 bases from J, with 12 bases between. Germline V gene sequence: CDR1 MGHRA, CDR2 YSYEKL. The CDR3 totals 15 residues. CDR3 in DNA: TGCGCCAGCAGCCCAAGGGGTCCAGCTAATGAAAAACTGTTTTTT. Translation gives CASSPRGPANEKLFF.

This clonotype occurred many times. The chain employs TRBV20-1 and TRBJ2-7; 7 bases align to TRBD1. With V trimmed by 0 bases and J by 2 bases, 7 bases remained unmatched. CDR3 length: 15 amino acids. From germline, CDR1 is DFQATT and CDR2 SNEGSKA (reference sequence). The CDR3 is CSARDPRDSPYEQYF. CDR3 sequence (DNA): TGCAGTGCTAGAGATCCCCGGGACAGCCCCTACGAGCAGTACTTC.

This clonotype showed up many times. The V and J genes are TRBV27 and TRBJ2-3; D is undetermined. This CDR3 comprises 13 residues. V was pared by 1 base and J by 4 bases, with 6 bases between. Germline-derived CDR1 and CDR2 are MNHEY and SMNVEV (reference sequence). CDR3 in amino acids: CASSLFMADTQYF. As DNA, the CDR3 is TGTGCCAGCAGTTTATTCATGGCAGATACGCAGTATTTT.

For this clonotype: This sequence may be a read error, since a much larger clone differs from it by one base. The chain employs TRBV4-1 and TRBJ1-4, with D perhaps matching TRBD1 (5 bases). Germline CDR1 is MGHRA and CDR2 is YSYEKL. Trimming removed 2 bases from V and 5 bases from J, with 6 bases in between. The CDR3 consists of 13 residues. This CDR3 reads CASSQRGNEKLFF. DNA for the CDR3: TGCGCCAGCAGCCAAAGGGGAAATGAAAAACTGTTTTTT.

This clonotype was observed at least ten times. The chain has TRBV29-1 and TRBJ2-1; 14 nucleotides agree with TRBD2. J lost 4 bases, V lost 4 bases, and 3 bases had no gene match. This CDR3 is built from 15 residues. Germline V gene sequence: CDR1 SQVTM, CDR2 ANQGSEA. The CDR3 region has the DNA TGCAGCGTTGCGGGACTAGCGGGAGCTTACAATGAGCAGTTCTTC. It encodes CSVAGLAGAYNEQFF.

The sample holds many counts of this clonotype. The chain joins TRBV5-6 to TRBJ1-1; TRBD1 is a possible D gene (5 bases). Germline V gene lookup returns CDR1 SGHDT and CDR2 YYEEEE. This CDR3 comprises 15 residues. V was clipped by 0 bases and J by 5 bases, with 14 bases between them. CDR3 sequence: CASSLAAGLETEAFF. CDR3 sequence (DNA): TGTGCCAGCAGCTTGGCTGCGGGGCTAGAGACTGAAGCTTTCTTT.

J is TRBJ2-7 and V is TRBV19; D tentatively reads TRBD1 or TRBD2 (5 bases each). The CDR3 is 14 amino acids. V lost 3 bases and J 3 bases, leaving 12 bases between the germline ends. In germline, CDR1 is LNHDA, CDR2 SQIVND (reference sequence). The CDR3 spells CASSMGPRHYEQYF. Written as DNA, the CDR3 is TGTGCCAGTAGTATGGGACCCCGCCACTACGAGCAGTACTTC.

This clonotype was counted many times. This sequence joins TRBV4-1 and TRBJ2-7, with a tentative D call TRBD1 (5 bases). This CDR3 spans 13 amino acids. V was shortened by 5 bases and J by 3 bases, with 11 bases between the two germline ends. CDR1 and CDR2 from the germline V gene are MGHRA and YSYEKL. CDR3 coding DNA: TGCGCCAGCAGCGTGGTTCAGGGCTACGAGCAGTACTTC. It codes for CASSVVQGYEQYF.

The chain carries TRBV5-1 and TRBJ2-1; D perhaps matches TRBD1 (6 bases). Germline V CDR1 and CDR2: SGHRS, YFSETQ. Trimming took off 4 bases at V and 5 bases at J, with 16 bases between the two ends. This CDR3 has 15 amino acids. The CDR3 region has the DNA TGCGCCAGCAGCCCACGCAGGGGTTTGGACAATGAGCAGTTCTTC. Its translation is CASSPRRGLDNEQFF.

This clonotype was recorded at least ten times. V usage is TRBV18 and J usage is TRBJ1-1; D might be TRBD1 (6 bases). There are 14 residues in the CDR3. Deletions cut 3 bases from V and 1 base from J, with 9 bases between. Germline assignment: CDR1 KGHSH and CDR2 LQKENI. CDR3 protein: CASSPTGPNTEAFF. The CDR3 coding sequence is TGTGCCAGCTCACCGACAGGACCGAACACTGAAGCTTTCTTT.